This T cell receptor beta chain stems from a study of T cells in Graves' hyperthyroidism and ophthalmopathy. Findings and limits, study-wide: Ophthalmopathy cases were set apart from stable hyperthyroidism by a 13 V-J model. Also found in blood were most expanded thyroid clonotypes above 0.001.

RNA transcripts were the template for amplifying TCR beta CDR3 regions. When the TCR CDR3 underwent first-round RT-PCR, the HTBI primer set was used. TCRdb itself ran the multiplex PCR reads through MiXCR, one entry per CDR3 protein. The profile covers under 350,000 distinct CDR3 sequences, with 20% to 25% appearing a single time and over 45% taken by the ten largest. Concerning this clonotype itself: Its antigen remains unknown.

This CDR3 has 14 amino acids. Between the trimmed V and J ends, which lost 5 bases and 6 bases, there was a span of 16 bases. Germline-derived CDR1 and CDR2 are SNHLY and FYNNEI. The TCR sequence derives from a woman in her 50s with Graves' hyperthyroidism. Sequenced material: blood. The J gene is TRBJ1-1, the V gene TRBV2; maybe TRBD1 (5 bases). The CDR3 bases are TGTGCCAGCAGTTGGGAGGGGCGCTTCGCTGAAGCTTTCTTT. It yields the protein CASSWEGRFAEAFF.